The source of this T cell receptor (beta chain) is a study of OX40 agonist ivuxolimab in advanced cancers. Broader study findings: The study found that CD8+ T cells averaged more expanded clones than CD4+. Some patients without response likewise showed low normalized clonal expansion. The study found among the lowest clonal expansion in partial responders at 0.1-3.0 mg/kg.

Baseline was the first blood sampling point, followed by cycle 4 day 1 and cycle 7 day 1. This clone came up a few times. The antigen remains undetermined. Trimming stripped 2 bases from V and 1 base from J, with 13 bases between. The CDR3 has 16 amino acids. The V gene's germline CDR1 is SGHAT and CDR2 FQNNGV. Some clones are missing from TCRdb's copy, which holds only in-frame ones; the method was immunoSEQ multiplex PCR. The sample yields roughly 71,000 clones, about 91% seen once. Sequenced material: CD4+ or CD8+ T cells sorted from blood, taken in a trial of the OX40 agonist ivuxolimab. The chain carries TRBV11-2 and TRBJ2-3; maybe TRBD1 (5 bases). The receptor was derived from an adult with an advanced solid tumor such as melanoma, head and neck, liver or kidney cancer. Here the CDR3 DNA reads TGTGCCAGCAGCTTATATCGAGACAGTGGCACAGATACGCAGTATTTT. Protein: CASSLYRDSGTDTQYF.